The rows below give T cell receptor beta chains drawn from one sample of a study of cytotoxic CD8 clonotypes in ibrutinib-treated CLL. Generated by immunoSEQ multiplex PCR, the TCRdb table keeps only in-frame clones and is missing some. The table has about 44,000 clones, roughly 76% seen once. Material: PBMCs, obtained after 12 months of ibrutinib treatment. The receptors derive from a human donor with chronic lymphocytic leukemia. Both conserved end residues are part of each CDR3. D genes are given only for firm matches. Size is omitted from some rows. Given values are once, few, many or a class for expanded clones.

abundance	d_gene	v_gene	j_gene	CDR3nt	CDR3aa
few	-	TRBV11-2	TRBJ1-2	TGTGCCAGCAGCTTAGCGCATGCGAACTATGGCTACACCTTC	CASSLAHANYGYTF
-	TRBD2	TRBV7-3	TRBJ2-2	TGTGCCAGCAGCTCTCAAGCGGGGGGGAACACCGGGGAGCTGTTTTTT	CASSSQAGGNTGELFF
-	TRBD2	TRBV2	TRBJ2-1	TGTGCCAGCAAGCTAGCGGGGGGGCCCGTTGAGCAGTTCTTC	CASKLAGGPVEQFF
-	-	TRBV14	TRBJ1-6	TGTGCCAGCAGCCAGGCGGGACGGATTAATTCACCCCTCCACTTT	CASSQAGRINSPLHF
-	-	TRBV10-3	TRBJ2-7	TGTGCCATCAGTAGACAGGGGACTAACTACGAGCAGTACTTC	CAISRQGTNYEQYF
-	TRBD1	TRBV10-3	TRBJ2-1	TGTGCCATCAGCCTGGGACAGGAAAAATTCTTC	CAISLGQEKFF
-	-	TRBV18	TRBJ2-7	TGTGCCAGCTCACCAGGGGGATCGACAGGATCCTACGAGCAGTACTTC	CASSPGGSTGSYEQYF
-	-	TRBV5-1	TRBJ1-1	TGCGCCAGCAGCTTGGCCGTATCAGGCACCGAAGCTTTCTTT	CASSLAVSGTEAFF
-	TRBD2	TRBV4-1	TRBJ2-3	TGCGCCAGCAGCCCAAGCGGGGGGGCTGGAGATACGCAGTATTTT	CASSPSGGAGDTQYF
-	-	TRBV10-3	TRBJ1-1	TGTGCCATCAGTGAGGGACCGAACACTGAAGCTTTCTTT	CAISEGPNTEAFF
once	-	TRBV5-1	TRBJ1-1	TGCGCCAGCAGCAACTCGGGGGGAGGTACTGAAGCTTTCTTT	CASSNSGGGTEAFF
-	-	TRBV7-3	TRBJ1-1	TGTGCCAGCGCACCCCAGGGGACGACGGGGTTCGTTGAAGCTTTCTTT	CASAPQGTTGFVEAFF
-	TRBD1	TRBV16	TRBJ1-1	TGTGCCAGCAGCCCTCGGGACAGGGTAGCAGAAGCTTTCTTT	CASSPRDRVAEAFF
-	-	TRBV19	TRBJ1-5	TGTGCCAGTAGTATGGGTACCGGAGGCAATCAGCCCCAGCATTTT	CASSMGTGGNQPQHF
-	-	TRBV5-5	TRBJ1-2	TGTGCCAGCAGTAGACTCGAAAGGGGTTTAGATGGCTACACCTTC	CASSRLERGLDGYTF